This T cell receptor (beta chain) was identified in a study of blood T cell repertoires in COVID-19. Study details: PBMCs, B-cell-depleted T cells, or T cells were the source of the cDNA or gDNA that made up the material.

Under the authors' procedure: From reference gene primer amplification, estimates of nucleated cell counts were derived. The repertoire was sequenced with immunoSEQ multiplex PCR; TCRdb's copy has only in-frame clones and lacks some. V and J calls and clone size follow that table, whereas D and trimming were derived from the DNA. The repertoire holds roughly 230,000 clones, 85% seen once, with 5.5% to 7.5% in the top ten. After removal of 5 bases from V and 6 bases from J, the junction contained 7 bases not matched to a gene. Per germline, CDR1 SNHLY and CDR2 FYNNEI. This CDR3 has 15 residues. V gene TRBV2 combines with J gene TRBJ2-1, with 10 bases identical to TRBD1. The TCR comes from a woman aged 55-70 years with active or convalescent COVID-19. The sample consisted of peripheral blood. CDR3 bases: TGTGCCAGCAGTCCCGGACAGGGGGGAGGCAATGAGCAGTTCTTC. Protein: CASSPGQGGGNEQFF.